A selection of T cell receptor beta chains follows, all from one sample in a study of beta chain features in type 1 diabetes. TCRdb's table, derived via immunoSEQ multiplex PCR, lists solely in-frame clones and lacks some. The table lists 130,000 to 150,000 clones, approximately 9.2% of them singletons. Sequencing was performed on central memory CD4+ T cells from blood. These receptors were obtained from a man younger than 35 in good health. Each CDR3 is given with its conserved first and last residue. The size of a clone is reported for some rows only, either as once, few or many, or as a class for expanded clones.

TRBV7-3,many,CASTPWGGSDTQYF
TRBV11-3,few,CASSLRETQYF
TRBV18,NA,CASSSTGGGYEQYF
TRBV9,few,CASSSGTGDHGYTF
TRBV7-2,NA,CASSLGQGRGQPQHF
TRBV6-6,few,CASSYSGQRDNSPLHF
TRBV5-1,NA,CASSLGREWDGYTF
TRBV6-5,NA,CASRRQDNYGYTF
TRBV23-1,few,CASSRWRGLGDTQYF
TRBV4-2,NA,CASSQDLAGGLNEQFF
TRBV5-1,few,CASSLEGQGKEETQYF
TRBV6-5,NA,CASRQGGNEKLFF
TRBV5-4,NA,CASSLETGAGYTF
TRBV18,NA,CASSPLTSNTEAFF
TRBV4-3,NA,CASSQTGQGRTDTQYF
TRBV2,few,CASSSRLAGSYEQYF
TRBV19,NA,CASSGTVFSGANVLTF
TRBV5-4,few,CASSLAVSTDTQYF
TRBV7-3,NA,CASSPPGVRETEAFF
TRBV4-1,few,CASSQQGASYGYTF
TRBV6-5,NA,CASTLRGRGYGYTF
TRBV6-1,NA,CASSEGVRAGGTDTQYF
TRBV27,many,CASSLLASGANVLTF
TRBV9,few,CASSVEDRGNTGELFF
TRBV2,NA,CASSETVNTEAFF
TRBV11-2,many,CASSLDLGSGQFF
TRBV30,few,CAWRGQGSNQPQHF
TRBV7-6,NA,CASSIGTHRETQYF
TRBV5-1,few,CASSWGVVAGSQETQYF
TRBV9,NA,CASSVAGKDTQYF
TRBV10-3,NA,CAISELAGVQETQYF
TRBV14,few,CASSQDTGYHEQYF
TRBV7-9,few,CASSSPGLVANEQFF
TRBV7-9,NA,CASSLGPARDGYTF
TRBV2,NA,CASSWDIQVSTEAFF
TRBV5-6,few,CASTSGQGTGELFF
TRBV10-3,few,CAISPGQGPNEQFF
TRBV27,few,CASSPGTFEKLFF
TRBV21-1,few,CASSPPGPTGAGELFF
TRBV6-5,NA,CASRTQGLEYNEQFF
TRBV28,NA,CASSELAGVGEAFF
TRBV6-1,few,CASSVEGVYEQYF
TRBV9,few,CASSSGQGNYGYTF
TRBV9,NA,CASSPQGTGNTIYF
TRBV4-1,few,CASSLGQGYGYTF
TRBV7-9,many,CASSFVAGIYNEQFF
TRBV4-1,NA,CASSPHAGGRVVEQFF
TRBV4-3,NA,CASSQGYVHSGTDTQYF
TRBV7-9,few,CASSLGDFATDTQYF
TRBV5-1,NA,CASSLAVGTGGDEQYF
TRBV6-8,few,CASSYSGGGTNEQFF
TRBV15,NA,CATSREEGIYEQYF
TRBV6-5,NA,CASRGDREGQETQYF
TRBV11-2,NA,CASSLGNLKGASEAFF
TRBV7-8,few,CASSEHDF
TRBV5-4,NA,CASRLLGQGNEQYF